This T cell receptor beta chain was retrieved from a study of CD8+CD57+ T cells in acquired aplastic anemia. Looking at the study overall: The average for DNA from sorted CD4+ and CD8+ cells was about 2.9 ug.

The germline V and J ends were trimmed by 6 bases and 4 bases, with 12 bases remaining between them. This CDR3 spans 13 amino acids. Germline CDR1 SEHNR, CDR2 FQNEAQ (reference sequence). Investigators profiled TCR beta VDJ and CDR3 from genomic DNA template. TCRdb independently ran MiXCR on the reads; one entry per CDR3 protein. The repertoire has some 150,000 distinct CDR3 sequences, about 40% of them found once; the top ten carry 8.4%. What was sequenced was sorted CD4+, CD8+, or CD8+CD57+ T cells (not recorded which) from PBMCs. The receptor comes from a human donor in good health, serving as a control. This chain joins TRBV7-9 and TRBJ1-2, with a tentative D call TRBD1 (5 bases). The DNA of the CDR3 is TGTGCCAGCAGTCCGACTCAGGGCTATGGCTACACCTTC. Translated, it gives CASSPTQGYGYTF.